The T cell receptor beta chain under discussion was sequenced for a study of T cells expressing NK-cell markers. Study background: There were seven HCMV-seropositive donors and one seronegative donor among the eight sequenced. The study, taken as a whole, reports: These clonotypes additionally ranked first within the CD3+CD56-NKG2C+ fraction of a few donors.

Worth noting for this clonotype: The antigen remains unidentified.

The CDR3 runs to 13 residues. The germline V gene has CDR1 GTSNPN and CDR2 SVGIG (reference sequence). A 5'RACE template switching approach incorporating UMIs was used to make TCR beta cDNA. TCRdb reprocessed the 5' RACE reads and stores each CDR3 protein as one record, lacking DNA. The sample data list some 460,000 distinct CDR3 sequences. The genes are TRBV30 and TRBJ1-4; TCRdb gives TRBD1 as the D gene, but with no DNA this cannot be confirmed. The sequenced sample was blood T cells: a sorted CD56 or NKG2C T cell subset, CD4+ or CD8+ T cells, or bulk PBMC T cells (not recorded which). This TCR came from a woman aged 45-60 years in good health. The CDR3 protein is CAWRPWGVEKLFF.